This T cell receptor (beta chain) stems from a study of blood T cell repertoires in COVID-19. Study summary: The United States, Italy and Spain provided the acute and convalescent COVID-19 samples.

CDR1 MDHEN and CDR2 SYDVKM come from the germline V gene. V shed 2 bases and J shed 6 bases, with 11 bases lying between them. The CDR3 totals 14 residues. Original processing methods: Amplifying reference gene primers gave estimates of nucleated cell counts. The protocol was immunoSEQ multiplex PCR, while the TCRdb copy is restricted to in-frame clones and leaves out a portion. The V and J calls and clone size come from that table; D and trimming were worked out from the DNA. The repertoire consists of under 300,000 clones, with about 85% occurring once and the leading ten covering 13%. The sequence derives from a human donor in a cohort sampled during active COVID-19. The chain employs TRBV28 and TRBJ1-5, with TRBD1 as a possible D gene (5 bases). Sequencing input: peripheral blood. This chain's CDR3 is CASSLKRGTQPQHF. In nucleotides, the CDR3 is TGTGCCAGCAGTTTAAAAAGGGGTACTCAGCCCCAGCATTTT. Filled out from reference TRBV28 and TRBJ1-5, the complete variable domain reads DVKVTQSSRYLVKRTGEKVFLECVQDMDHENMFWYRQDPGLGLRLIYFSYDVKMKEKGDIPEGYSVSREKKERFSLILESASTNQTSMYLCASSLKRGTQPQHFGDGTRLSIL.